Listed below are T cell receptor beta chains from one sample, sequenced in a study of shared clonotypes between healthy human individuals. Libraries were prepared by immunoSEQ multiplex PCR; TCRdb keeps only in-frame clonotypes and omits some of them. The table includes hundreds of thousands of clones, 85% to 95% detected once. Sequencing input: naive CD8+ T cells sorted from blood. The source of these receptors is a woman in her 30s in good health. The CDR3 runs from the conserved cysteine through the conserved F or W. D genes are given only for firm matches. The size field is filled for only some rows; it gives once, few, many or a size class.

D,size,J,length,V,DNA,CDR3
TRBD2,.,TRBJ2-7,20,TRBV6-4,TGTGCCTCAAAGAGGGTGTGGCGGGAGGCCCAGTCTTTTCGCCTTGCCGAGCAGTACTTC,CASKRVWREAQSFRLAEQYF
TRBD1,.,TRBJ1-6,14,TRBV7-9,TGTGCCAGCAGCCAGGGGGCAGGGAATTCACCCCTCCACTTT,CASSQGAGNSPLHF
.,.,TRBJ2-7,16,TRBV5-4,TGTGCCAGCAGCTTTCTTGGGGGCTCCCCCTCCTACGAGCAGTACTTC,CASSFLGGSPSYEQYF
.,.,TRBJ2-2,18,TRBV14,TGTGCCAGCAGCCCCCGGACAGCTACTGCCTCGAACACCGGGGAGCTGTTTTTT,CASSPRTATASNTGELFF
.,.,TRBJ1-5,15,TRBV4-2,TGTGCCAGCAGCCAAGTAGCCACTAGCAATCAGCCCCAGCATTTT,CASSQVATSNQPQHF
.,.,TRBJ2-7,13,TRBV6-5,TGTGCCAGCAGTTACTCGCACAGCTACGAGCAGTACTTC,CASSYSHSYEQYF
.,.,TRBJ2-7,12,TRBV27,TGTGCCAGCCGAGGGACAAGTTACGAGCAGTACTTC,CASRGTSYEQYF
.,.,TRBJ1-2,13,TRBV6-6,TGTGCCAGCACCCTGGTAGGAGACTATGGCTACACCTTC,CASTLVGDYGYTF
TRBD1,.,TRBJ2-3,16,TRBV6-5,TGTGCCAGCAGTTACTCGGGACAGGGTTTAACAGATACGCAGTATTTT,CASSYSGQGLTDTQYF
.,.,TRBJ1-1,14,TRBV28,TGTGCCAGCAGTTTGGACAGAATGAACACTGAAGCTTTCTTT,CASSLDRMNTEAFF
TRBD1,.,TRBJ2-5,14,TRBV4-1,TGCGCCAGCAGCGCAACAGGGGGCGGAGAGACCCAGTACTTC,CASSATGGGETQYF
TRBD2,.,TRBJ2-1,16,TRBV27,TGTGCCAGCAGCGAAGGGATGGGGGAGGGGTACAATGAGCAGTTCTTC,CASSEGMGEGYNEQFF
.,.,TRBJ2-1,12,TRBV5-1,TGCGCCAGCAGCTTCAGGGGCAATGAGCAGTTCTTC,CASSFRGNEQFF
.,.,TRBJ1-5,13,TRBV27,TGTGCCAGCAGCACCTATAGCAATCAGCCCCAGCATTTT,CASSTYSNQPQHF
TRBD1,.,TRBJ2-1,15,TRBV6-1,TGTGCCAGCAGTCTCCCGACAGGGGGCGGGAATGAGCAGTTCTTC,CASSLPTGGGNEQFF
.,.,TRBJ1-3,15,TRBV5-6,TGTGCCAGCAGCTTTTTTAGTAGCTCTGGAAACACCATATATTTT,CASSFFSSSGNTIYF
.,.,TRBJ2-1,13,TRBV28,TGTGCCAGCATGGAGACGGCCTACAATGAGCAGTTCTTC,CASMETAYNEQFF
TRBD1,.,TRBJ2-7,16,TRBV28,TGTGCCAGCAGACCACCCGGACAGGCGACCTCCTACGAGCAGTACTTC,CASRPPGQATSYEQYF
TRBD2,.,TRBJ2-5,16,TRBV25-1,TGTGCCAGCAGTGAATACGGGACTAGCGGGCCCGGGACCCAGTACTTC,CASSEYGTSGPGTQYF
.,.,TRBJ2-5,12,TRBV7-6,TGTGCCAGCAGCCCGCAGATCTACCACCCGGACTTC,CASSPQIYHPDF
.,.,TRBJ2-7,13,TRBV19,TGTGCCAGTATGGATCTTTTCTCCTACGAGCAGTACTTC,CASMDLFSYEQYF
TRBD2,.,TRBJ2-1,16,TRBV7-8,TGTGCCAGCAGCCCTGGAGTAGCGGGACTGTACAATGAGCAGTTCTTC,CASSPGVAGLYNEQFF
TRBD2,.,TRBJ2-1,15,TRBV7-6,TGTGCCAGCAGCCCAGGACTAGCGGGAGAATATGAGCAGTTCTTC,CASSPGLAGEYEQFF
TRBD2,.,TRBJ2-2,14,TRBV7-9,TGTGCCAGCAGGTCGGGAGGCAACACCGGGGAGCTGTTTTTT,CASRSGGNTGELFF
TRBD1,.,TRBJ2-7,14,TRBV7-2,TGTGCCAGCAGCTCCGGACAGGGGTTATACGAGCAGTACTTC,CASSSGQGLYEQYF
TRBD1,.,TRBJ1-2,14,TRBV13,TGTGCCAGCAGCTTTAGACAGGGATTTTACGGCTACACCTTC,CASSFRQGFYGYTF
.,.,TRBJ2-7,14,TRBV9,TGTGCCAGCAGCGGCACTAGCAACTCCTACGAGCAGTACTTC,CASSGTSNSYEQYF
.,.,TRBJ1-5,18,TRBV7-2,TGTGCCAGCAGCTTAGTTGCAGGGCTGGGGTATAGCAATCAGCCCCAGCATTTT,CASSLVAGLGYSNQPQHF
.,.,TRBJ2-7,14,TRBV30,TGTGCCTGGAGTGATACCGGGGGCGGTTACGAGCAGTACTTC,CAWSDTGGGYEQYF
TRBD2,.,TRBJ2-7,16,TRBV4-2,TGTGCCAGCAGCCAAGAGGCTAGCGGGAGCCCCTACGAGCAGTACTTC,CASSQEASGSPYEQYF
.,.,TRBJ2-7,13,TRBV28,TGTGCCAGCAAGTCCTGGCAGGCCCACGAGCAGTACTTC,CASKSWQAHEQYF
.,.,TRBJ1-2,14,TRBV29-1,TGCAGCGTTGAAGATCGGCCACCGGCGGATGGCTACACCTTC,CSVEDRPPADGYTF
.,.,TRBJ1-1,13,TRBV5-6,TGTGCCAGCAGCTTGTATAGAAACACTGAAGCTTTCTTT,CASSLYRNTEAFF
.,.,TRBJ2-7,14,TRBV28,TGTGCCAGCACAGAACTGGCAGGGGTAGGCGAGCAGTACTTC,CASTELAGVGEQYF
.,once,TRBJ2-3,13,TRBV30,TGTGCCTGGAGTGGGGGGCTGGGAGATACGCAGTATTTT,CAWSGGLGDTQYF
.,.,TRBJ1-4,14,TRBV19,TGTGCCAGTAGTCTGGTGGTGACTAATGAAAAACTGTTTTTT,CASSLVVTNEKLFF
TRBD2,.,TRBJ2-7,14,TRBV2,TGTGCCAGCAGTGAAACTAGCGGGAGAAGCGAGCAGTACTTC,CASSETSGRSEQYF
.,.,TRBJ2-7,13,TRBV19,TGTGCCAGTAGCGGGAAGGGTTTCTACGAGCAGTACTTC,CASSGKGFYEQYF
.,.,TRBJ1-1,13,TRBV28,TGTGCCAGCAGTTTTCACAGGGACACTGAAGCTTTCTTT,CASSFHRDTEAFF
.,.,TRBJ1-5,15,TRBV18,TGTGCCAGCTCACCAGAGGTCTATGGCAATCAGCCCCAGCATTTT,CASSPEVYGNQPQHF
.,.,TRBJ1-1,13,TRBV27,TGTGCCAGCAGTTTCGGCAAGGGCACTGAAGCTTTCTTT,CASSFGKGTEAFF
.,.,TRBJ1-2,14,TRBV2,TGTGCCAGCAGTGGGGACACCCGACACTATGGCTACACCTTC,CASSGDTRHYGYTF